Below are 32 T cell receptor beta chains sequenced from a single sample in a study of T cell repertoires in cytomegalovirus infection. TCRdb ran MiXCR on the reads and lists one entry per CDR3 protein. The sample shows fewer than 200,000 distinct CDR3 sequences, roughly a fifth of them seen only once. Sequenced sample: PBMCs. All receptors come from a human donor in good health (CMV status not recorded). Some clones in this sample may be carry-over from other donors' samples.

This chain uses TRBV19 with TRBJ2-7; tentatively, D is TRBD1 or TRBD2 (6 bases each). Trimming removed 3 bases at V and 6 bases at J, with 18 bases between. This CDR3 is 15 amino acids long. Germline values: CDR1 LNHDA, CDR2 SQIVND (reference sequence). The CDR3 loop is CASSILGTGGFEQYF. The CDR3 bases are TGTGCCAGTAGTATTCTAGGGACCGGGGGCTTCGAGCAGTACTTC.

This clonotype occurred a few times. V gene TRBV11-2 combines with J gene TRBJ2-2; a possible D gene is TRBD2 (5 bases). Germline V gene sequence: CDR1 SGHAT, CDR2 FQNNGV. The V gene lost 3 bases and the J gene lost 1 base, with 6 bases spanning the gap. The length of the CDR3 is 14 residues. CDR3 protein: CASSLRENTGELFF. The CDR3 DNA reads as TGTGCCAGCAGCTTGAGGGAGAACACCGGGGAGCTGTTTTTT.

This clonotype has a count of ten or more. V gene TRBV7-2 combines with J gene TRBJ1-4; D remains unclear. The V gene lost 5 bases and the J gene lost 4 bases, with 17 bases spanning the gap. The germline CDR1 and CDR2 sequences are SGHTA and FQGNSA. The CDR3 runs 16 residues. CDR3 loop: CASSRGGSSGNEKLFF. Written as DNA, the CDR3 is TGTGCCAGCAGCCGGGGAGGGAGTAGCGGTAATGAAAAACTGTTTTTT.

V usage is TRBV5-6 and J usage is TRBJ2-1; 7 nucleotides match TRBD2. The length of the CDR3 is 16 residues. Germline values: CDR1 SGHDT, CDR2 YYEEEE. J lost 5 bases, V lost 2 bases, and 10 bases had no gene match. The CDR3 loop is CASSFDRLALHNEQFF. The CDR3 DNA sequence: TGTGCCAGCAGCTTCGATCGACTAGCCCTCCACAATGAGCAGTTCTTC. Supplemented by reference TRBV5-6 and TRBJ2-1, the full variable domain reads DAGVTQSPTHLIKTRGQQVTLRCSPKSGHDTVSWYQQALGQGPQFIFQYYEEEERQRGNFPDRFSGHQFPNYSSELNVNALLLGDSALYLCASSFDRLALHNEQFFGPGTRLTVL.

The chain carries TRBV28 and TRBJ1-2; 7 nucleotides align to TRBD1. V lost 5 bases and J lost 7; bases outside the gene matches: 13. The germline gives CDR1 MDHEN, CDR2 SYDVKM. CDR3 length: 15 amino acids. The CDR3 protein is CASSRVRGHISGYTF. CDR3 nucleotides: TGTGCCAGCAGTCGAGTAAGGGGGCACATTTCTGGCTACACCTTC.

The V and J genes are TRBV15 and TRBJ1-1; D is ambiguous. The CDR3 spans 14 residues. CDR1 LNHNV and CDR2 YYDKDF come from the germline V gene (reference sequence). Trimming removed 1 base at V and 7 bases at J, with 13 bases between. CDR3 sequence reads: CATSRVRPPSEAFF. CDR3 nucleotide sequence: TGTGCCACCAGCAGAGTACGGCCACCCAGTGAAGCTTTCTTT. Full variable domain (missing parts from reference TRBV15 and TRBJ1-1): DAMVIQNPRYQVTQFGKPVTLSCSQTLNHNVMYWYQQKSSQAPKLLFHYYDKDFNNEADTPDNFQSRRPNTSFCFLDIRSPGLGDTAMYLCATSRVRPPSEAFFGQGTRLTVV.

In this sample, this clonotype turned up many times. This sequence joins TRBV12-3 or TRBV12-4 and TRBJ2-7, with 7 bases that match TRBD2. V dropped 6 bases and J dropped 1; count of bases not matched to a gene: 3. The CDR3 contains 13 residues. The DNA for the CDR3 is TGTGCCAGCAGACCTAGCGGTTCCTACGAGCAGTACTTC. It is translated as CASRPSGSYEQYF.

This clonotype has ten or more counts. The chain recombines TRBV10-3 with TRBJ2-7, with 8 bases identical to TRBD2. The CDR3 is made up of 14 amino acids. CDR1 is ENHRY, CDR2 SYGVKD, per germline. J lost 7 bases, V lost 3 bases, and 8 bases had no gene match. DNA for the CDR3: TGTGCCATCAGTGAACAGCGGGAGTTAGGAGAGCAGTACTTC. Its protein product is CAISEQRELGEQYF.

This clonotype was recorded many times. The V call is TRBV7-2, the J call TRBJ1-1; D unclear. The CDR3 spans 12 residues. CDR1 SGHTA and CDR2 FQGNSA come from the germline V gene. V gave up 5 bases and J gave up 7 bases, with 11 bases separating them. CDR3 nucleotide sequence: TGTGCCAGCAGCCTAGACCGAAATGAAGCTTTCTTT. Its translation: CASSLDRNEAFF.

This clonotype was detected only a few times. This chain joins TRBV18 and TRBJ1-3; 8 bases map to TRBD1. J was trimmed by 0 bases and V by 4 bases; bases with no gene match: 5. Germline-derived CDR1 and CDR2 are KGHSH and LQKENI. The CDR3 spans 16 residues. Here the CDR3 DNA reads TGTGCCAGCTCACTCGGGACAGGCCGCTCTGGAAACACCATATATTTT. Protein sequence: CASSLGTGRSGNTIYF. Supplemented by reference TRBV18 and TRBJ1-3, the full variable domain reads NAGVMQNPRHLVRRRGQEARLRCSPMKGHSHVYWYRQLPEEGLKFMVYLQKENIIDESGMPKERFSAEFPKEGPSILRIQQVVRGDSAAYFCASSLGTGRSGNTIYFGEGSWLTVV.

This clonotype was observed a handful of times. V is TRBV7-2 and J is TRBJ2-1; the D gene could be TRBD1 or TRBD2 (5 bases each). Trimming took 8 bases from V and 6 from J, leaving 17 bases between them. The CDR3 sequence is 14 residues long. The germline CDR1 and CDR2 sequences are SGHTA and FQGNSA. CDR3 residues: CASARGLGPNEQFF. The DNA for the CDR3 is TGTGCCAGCGCTAGAGGGTTGGGGCCCAATGAGCAGTTCTTC.

The table lists this clonotype with many counts. This chain connects TRBV12-3 or TRBV12-4 to TRBJ2-7; perhaps TRBD1 as D (6 bases). CDR3 size: 14 residues. V was trimmed by 6 bases and J by 2 bases, leaving 14 bases between them. The CDR3 is CASRQTGEAYEQYF. CDR3 bases: TGTGCCAGCAGACAGACAGGAGAAGCCTACGAGCAGTACTTC.

Of note for this clonotype: This may be a read error: a much more frequent sequence differs by one nucleotide. This rearrangement joins TRBV7-2 to TRBJ1-6; the D is unclear. V lost 1 base and J lost 12, with 13 bases in between. CDR3 length equals 14 residues. Per germline, CDR1 SGHTA and CDR2 FQGNSA. Here the CDR3 reads CASSLVSQGQPLHF. As DNA, the CDR3 is TGTGCCAGCAGCTTAGTCTCACAAGGCCAACCCCTCCACTTT. Full variable domain (remainder filled in from reference TRBV7-2 and TRBJ1-6): GAGVSQSPSNKVTEKGKDVELRCDPISGHTALYWYRQSLGQGLEFLIYFQGNSAPDKSGLPSDRFSAERTGGSVSTLTIQRTQQEDSAVYLCASSLVSQGQPLHFGNGTRLTVT.

This clonotype appeared many times. At one end, the junction sequence differs from germline, possibly due to a read error. This chain uses TRBV7-7 with TRBJ2-3, with D possibly being TRBD2 (6 bases). Looked up from germline, CDR1 is SSHAT and CDR2 is FNYEAQ (reference sequence). CDR3 length equals 15 residues. Here the CDR3 DNA reads TGTGCTAGCAGCCCCGCGGGGAGTTCCACAGATACGCAGTATTTT. This encodes CASSPAGSSTDTQYF. The complete variable domain, with remaining parts taken from reference TRBV7-7 and TRBJ2-3, reads GAGVSQSPRYKVTKRGQDVTLRCDPISSHATLYWYQQALGQGPEFLTYFNYEAQPDKSGLPSDRFSAERPEGSISTLTIQRTEQRDSAMYRCASSPAGSSTDTQYFGPGTRLTVL.

This clonotype showed up just a few times. The V and J genes are TRBV4-2 and TRBJ1-1; tentative D call: TRBD1 (5 bases). The CDR3 loop spans 13 amino acids. Trimming removed 7 bases at V and 2 bases at J, with 11 bases between. Germline CDR1 LGHNA, CDR2 YNFKEQ. The CDR3 coding sequence is TGTGCCAGCACCCAGGGCTTTAACACTGAAGCTTTCTTT. Translating gives CASTQGFNTEAFF.

The chain joins TRBV7-9 to TRBJ1-2; the D gene is possibly TRBD1 (6 bases). This CDR3 is 14 amino acids long. The germline gives CDR1 SEHNR, CDR2 FQNEAQ (reference sequence). Trimming removed 5 bases from V and 2 bases from J, with 12 bases in between. In nucleotides, the CDR3 is TGTGCCAGCAGCCTACAGGGTATAAACTATGGCTACACCTTC. Its translation is CASSLQGINYGYTF. Supplemented by reference TRBV7-9 and TRBJ1-2, the full variable domain reads DTGVSQNPRHKITKRGQNVTFRCDPISEHNRLYWYRQTLGQGPEFLTYFQNEAQLEKSRLLSDRFSAERPKGSFSTLEIQRTEQGDSAMYLCASSLQGINYGYTFGSGTRLTVV.

This clonotype has at least ten counts. The genes are TRBV19 and TRBJ2-1; TRBD2 matches at 11 bases. CDR3 length: 16 amino acids. Germline loops: CDR1 LNHDA, CDR2 SQIVND (reference sequence). The ends lost 4 bases at V and 4 bases at J; junction bases unmatched: 6. The DNA of the CDR3 is TGTGCCAGTAGTACGAAGACTAGCGGGACTTACAATGAGCAGTTCTTC. This sequence encodes CASSTKTSGTYNEQFF.

The V and J genes are TRBV29-1 and TRBJ2-2, with 8 bases identical to TRBD2. The CDR3 is made up of 15 amino acids. Germline assignment: CDR1 SQVTM and CDR2 ANQGSEA. V was pared by 6 bases and J by 0 bases, with 6 bases of the junction left unmatched. The CDR3 sequence is CSVIGGDSNTGELFF. The CDR3 coding sequence is TGCAGCGTGATCGGGGGGGACTCGAACACCGGGGAGCTGTTTTTT.

This clonotype was counted a few times. The chain carries TRBV6-2 or TRBV6-3 and TRBJ2-1, with 8 bases identical to TRBD2. Germline V lookup: CDR1 MNHEY, CDR2 SVGEGT. This CDR3 has 14 residues. V was pared by 5 bases and J by 9 bases, with 9 bases of the junction left unmatched. The CDR3 DNA reads as TGTGCCAGCAGTCGCGATAGCGGGACCGGTGAGCAGTTCTTC. Protein sequence: CASSRDSGTGEQFF.

This clonotype was observed a few times. This chain links TRBV6-2 or TRBV6-3 with TRBJ2-7; D gene unclear. V was clipped by 10 bases and J by 0 bases, with 10 bases between them. This CDR3 is built from 12 residues. Per the germline V gene, CDR1 is MNHEY and CDR2 is SVGEGT. The CDR3, as DNA: TGTGCCACCGGCAACCCCTCCTACGAGCAGTACTTC. This sequence encodes CATGNPSYEQYF.

V and J are TRBV2 and TRBJ2-3; no clear D gene. The CDR3 spans 14 residues. CDR1 SNHLY and CDR2 FYNNEI come from the germline V gene. V shed 3 bases and J shed 6 bases, with 13 bases lying between them. This chain's CDR3 is CASSEVQHLDTQYF. The CDR3 DNA sequence: TGTGCCAGCAGTGAGGTACAGCATCTCGATACGCAGTATTTT.

This clonotype turned up a few times. The V call is TRBV30, the J call TRBJ2-3, with D tentatively TRBD2 (6 bases). The CDR3 consists of 15 residues. V lost 4 bases to trimming and J lost 0 bases, with 14 bases between them. Germline loops: CDR1 GTSNPN, CDR2 SVGIG (reference sequence). Written as DNA, the CDR3 is TGTGCCTGGAAGGGACTTGCCCCTAGCACAGATACGCAGTATTTT. Its translation is CAWKGLAPSTDTQYF. Filled out from reference TRBV30 and TRBJ2-3, the complete variable domain reads SQTIHQWPATLVQPVGSPLSLECTVEGTSNPNLYWYRQAAGRGLQLLFYSVGIGQISSEVPQNLSASRPQDRQFILSSKKLLLSDSGFYLCAWKGLAPSTDTQYFGPGTRLTVL.

This clonotype has at least ten counts. The rearrangement joins TRBV7-2 to TRBJ1-1, with D unclear. Trimming left V 1 base short and J 0 bases short, with 21 bases between. Germline V gene sequence: CDR1 SGHTA, CDR2 FQGNSA. This CDR3 region has 19 residues. The CDR3 bases are TGTGCCAGCAGCTTAGTAAGTATAGCCGGGATCCGCATGAACACTGAAGCTTTCTTT. Translating it yields CASSLVSIAGIRMNTEAFF.

This clonotype showed up many times. The gene calls are TRBV7-9 and TRBJ1-4; D might be TRBD1 (5 bases). The V gene's germline CDR1 is SEHNR and CDR2 FQNEAQ (reference sequence). The CDR3 runs to 15 residues. Trimming cost V 2 bases and J 6 bases, with 13 bases left between them. For the CDR3, the DNA is TGTGCCAGCAGCTTACCGGGAGCGGGGCATGAAAAACTGTTTTTT. This sequence encodes CASSLPGAGHEKLFF.

This chain links TRBV7-2 with TRBJ2-7; D gene uncertain. In germline, CDR1 is SGHTA, CDR2 FQGNSA. The germline V and J ends were trimmed by 2 bases and 3 bases, with 8 bases remaining between them. The CDR3 runs 13 residues. CDR3 nucleotides: TGTGCCAGCAGCTTATATCCTAACTACGAGCAGTACTTC. This translates into CASSLYPNYEQYF.

The chain combines TRBV9 with TRBJ1-6; no firm D call. This CDR3 has 13 residues. Per germline, CDR1 SGDLS and CDR2 YYNGEE. Trimming left V 3 bases short and J 5 bases short, with 6 bases between. The CDR3 protein is CASSENHNSPLHF. The DNA for the CDR3 is TGTGCCAGCAGCGAAAACCATAATTCACCCCTCCACTTT. The whole variable domain, remainder taken from reference TRBV9 and TRBJ1-6, is DSGVTQTPKHLITATGQRVTLRCSPRSGDLSVYWYQQSLDQGLQFLIQYYNGEERAKGNILERFSAQQFPDLHSELNLSSLELGDSALYFCASSENHNSPLHFGNGTRLTVT.

V gene TRBV5-1 combines with J gene TRBJ1-1, with no clear D. CDR1 and CDR2 (germline): SGHRS, YFSETQ. The CDR3 extends over 12 amino acids. V was cut by 4 bases and J by 7 bases, with 11 bases left in between. The CDR3 DNA reads TGCGCCAGCAGCCCCCTCCGCGGTGAAGCTTTCTTT. Translation: CASSPLRGEAFF.

Note on this clonotype: Since a much larger clone is just one base distant, this may be a read error. The rearrangement joins TRBV2 to TRBJ2-3; 9 positions match TRBD1. Per germline, CDR1 SNHLY and CDR2 FYNNEI. This CDR3 has 15 amino acids. The CDR3 reads CTIDALGQGSDTQYF. CDR3 nucleotides: TGTACCATCGACGCCCTGGGACAGGGTTCAGATACGCAGTATTTT.

In this sample, this clonotype turned up a few times. The chain couples TRBV7-2 to TRBJ2-1, with TRBD1 as a possible D gene (6 bases). The V end lost 6 bases, the J end lost 0 bases, and 12 bases lay between the germline ends. In germline, CDR1 is SGHTA, CDR2 FQGNSA. This CDR3 has 15 amino acids. CDR3 sequence: CASRPTGSSYNEQFF. For the CDR3, the DNA is TGTGCCAGCAGACCCACAGGGAGCTCCTACAATGAGCAGTTCTTC.

The J gene is TRBJ1-1, the V gene TRBV11-2, with D possibly TRBD1 on 6 matching bases. The CDR3 is made up of 17 amino acids. Germline CDR1 SGHAT, CDR2 FQNNGV. The germline V and J ends were trimmed by 1 base and 1 base, with 16 bases remaining between them. For the CDR3, the DNA is TGTGCCAGCAGCTTAGTAGGGGGGAGTTCCGCGAACACTGAAGCTTTCTTT. This gives the protein CASSLVGGSSANTEAFF.

The rearrangement links TRBV6-4 to TRBJ2-3; D not certain. The germline V gene has CDR1 MRHNA and CDR2 SNTAGT. This CDR3 is 13 amino acids long. V was shortened by 3 bases and J by 6 bases, with 10 bases between the two germline ends. The DNA for the CDR3 is TGTGCCAGCAGTGAATGGGTTGGGGATACGCAGTATTTT. It codes for CASSEWVGDTQYF.

V usage is TRBV5-6 and J usage is TRBJ2-1; D remains unclear. Germline V gene sequence: CDR1 SGHDT, CDR2 YYEEEE. This CDR3 spans 15 amino acids. Trimming removed 4 bases at V and 5 bases at J, with 16 bases between. Here the CDR3 reads CASSPDRAVNNEQFF. The CDR3 DNA reads TGTGCCAGCAGCCCGGATCGGGCAGTGAACAATGAGCAGTTCTTC.